These 10 T cell receptor beta chains originate from one sample sequenced in a study of human T cells and chemical hapten exposure (dated by TCRdb to the early 2020s). The receptor library was made with RACE. The listed sequencing device is NextSeq 500. The raw public data were reprocessed by TCRdb itself: fastp quality trimming at Q25, MiXCR clonotype calling, in-frame beta chains only. Rows matching on CDR3 protein sequence are summarized as one entry with the most common DNA and genes. For this sample there are more than 90,000 distinct CDR3 sequences; over 10% appear just once. The top ten clones comprise 2.5% to 4% of the sample. The time point label of this sample denotes: patch test 2, 6 weeks after DPC sensitization. The sample's treatment or condition label, in plain terms: therapeutic diphenylcyclopropenone sensitization with weekly scalp DPC. The starting material was whole blood, obtained in connection with sensitization to the hapten diphenylcyclopropenone (DPC). The origin of the receptors is a woman between 35 and 50 years old with alopecia areata. Some clones in this sample may be carry-over from other donors' samples.

This clonotype was seen many times. The chain employs TRBV6-2 or TRBV6-3 and TRBJ2-2, with 11 bases matching TRBD2. The germline gives CDR1 MNHEY, CDR2 SVGEGT. J was trimmed by 7 bases and V by 4 bases; bases with no gene match: 8. This CDR3 region has 16 residues. The CDR3 here is CASSSQLAGDGGELFF. The CDR3 DNA sequence: TGTGCCAGCAGTTCACAACTAGCGGGGGACGGCGGGGAGCTGTTTTTT.

This clonotype was recorded only once. A much bigger clone sits one base away, suggesting this may be a read error. The gene calls are TRBV7-9 and TRBJ1-5, with a weak D call TRBD1 (5 bases). The CDR3 spans 13 residues. Germline lookup yields CDR1 SEHNR and CDR2 FQNEAQ (reference sequence). The CDR3 reads CAGSLAGTPPQHF. The DNA of the CDR3 is TGTGCCGGCAGCTTAGCGGGGACTCCCCCCCAGCATTTT.

The chain recombines TRBV18 with TRBJ2-3; D is undetermined. Germline V gene sequence: CDR1 KGHSH, CDR2 LQKENI. The CDR3 has 13 amino acids. Trimming took off 1 base at V and 6 bases at J, with 8 bases between the two ends. CDR3 region: CASSPLGSDTQYF. CDR3 DNA: TGTGCCAGCTCACCACTAGGCTCCGATACGCAGTATTTT. Using reference TRBV18 and TRBJ2-3 for the parts outside the CDR3, the full variable domain is NAGVMQNPRHLVRRRGQEARLRCSPMKGHSHVYWYRQLPEEGLKFMVYLQKENIIDESGMPKERFSAEFPKEGPSILRIQQVVRGDSAAYFCASSPLGSDTQYFGPGTRLTVL.

This clonotype was seen a few times. CDR3: CASSAGGAKNIQYF. CDR3 bases: TGTGCCAGCAGTGCTGGAGGGGCCAAAAACATTCAGTACTTC. The V call is TRBV2, the J call TRBJ2-4, with D perhaps matching TRBD2 (6 bases). The germline CDR1 and CDR2 sequences are SNHLY and FYNNEI. V lost 4 bases to trimming and J lost 1 base, with 8 bases between them. The CDR3 sequence is 14 residues long.

This clonotype was detected ten times or more. The rearrangement joins TRBV2 to TRBJ2-1, with 12 bases that match TRBD2. Germline V CDR1 and CDR2: SNHLY, FYNNEI. V shed 6 bases, J shed 3 bases, and the junction held 3 bases outside the gene matches. The CDR3 length is 15 residues. In DNA form, the CDR3 reads TGTGCCAGCAGACCGACTAGCGGGAGCTACAATGAGCAGTTCTTC. This gives the protein CASRPTSGSYNEQFF.

This clonotype was seen a handful of times. The chain has TRBV2 and TRBJ1-1; 7 bases are a match to TRBD1. J lost 2 bases, V lost 0 bases, and 6 bases had no gene match. The CDR3 covers 16 residues. CDR1 is SNHLY, CDR2 FYNNEI, per germline. In DNA form, the CDR3 reads TGTGCCAGCAGTGAAGCGCTTCGGACAGGAAACACTGAAGCTTTCTTT. Translation gives CASSEALRTGNTEAFF.

The V call is TRBV12-3 or TRBV12-4, the J call TRBJ2-3; the match to TRBD2 covers 10 bases. The CDR3 is 16 amino acids. V dropped 2 bases and J dropped 4; count of bases not matched to a gene: 6. CDR3 loop: CASSLYRSGGADTQYF. Here the CDR3 DNA reads TGTGCCAGCAGTTTATACCGCAGCGGGGGGGCAGATACGCAGTATTTT.

Comments on this clonotype: The junction departs from germline at one end; a sequencing error may be responsible. The chain combines TRBV5-1 with TRBJ2-1; tentatively, D is TRBD1 (5 bases). Per the germline V gene, CDR1 is SGHRS and CDR2 is YFSETQ. The CDR3 consists of 14 residues. DNA for the CDR3: TGCGTCAGCAGCTTAGGGGTTATGCGGAATGAGCAGTTCTTC. Its translation: CVSSLGVMRNEQFF.

This clonotype came up many times. The chain is built from TRBV19 and TRBJ2-1, with TRBD1 matching 12 bases. CDR1 and CDR2 from the germline V gene are LNHDA and SQIVND (reference sequence). CDR3 size: 16 residues. V lost 6 bases, J lost 8 bases, and 11 bases stayed unmatched. The CDR3 protein is CASRLSGQGAVDEQFF. The DNA of the CDR3 is TGTGCCAGTAGATTATCGGGACAGGGGGCTGTCGATGAGCAGTTCTTC.

This clonotype was counted many times. The chain recombines TRBV7-2 with TRBJ1-4; D might be TRBD1 (6 bases). From germline, CDR1 is SGHTA and CDR2 FQGNSA. Trimming took off 4 bases at V and 0 bases at J, with 9 bases between the two ends. The CDR3 extends over 15 amino acids. The CDR3 spells CASSSRTATNEKLFF. The CDR3 DNA reads as TGTGCCAGCAGCTCAAGGACAGCAACTAATGAAAAACTGTTTTTT.